One sample yielded the 23 T cell receptor beta chains listed below, sequenced in a study of identical twins. TCRdb reprocessed the 5' RACE reads with MiXCR, giving one entry per CDR3 protein. Here the sample spans just under 650,000 distinct CDR3 sequences, roughly 7.2% being singletons. The same specimen was also included in a second study, on yellow fever vaccine responses in identical twins.

Sequencing used PBMCs. The receptors derive from a woman under 30 in good health.

This clonotype was counted between two and nine times. This CDR3 is CASSYGGAVTEAFF. The CDR3 nucleotides are TGTGCCAGCAGTTACGGTGGCGCGGTCACTGAAGCTTTCTTT. V and J are TRBV6-5 and TRBJ1-1, with no clear D. Trimming cost V 2 bases and J 4 bases, with 11 bases left between them. Germline values: CDR1 MNHEY, CDR2 SVGAGI. The CDR3 loop spans 14 amino acids.

Only a few counts were recorded for this clonotype. The chain links TRBV6-2 or TRBV6-3 to TRBJ1-1; unclear D gene. Germline V gene sequence: CDR1 MNHEY, CDR2 SVGEGT. Trimming left V 7 bases short and J 5 bases short, with 20 bases between. CDR3 size: 15 residues. DNA of the CDR3: TGTGCCAGCACCCCACACCGGGTTGAAGTTACTGAAGCTTTCTTT. Protein: CASTPHRVEVTEAFF.

The J gene is TRBJ2-2, the V gene TRBV28; 7 bases fit TRBD1. V shed 6 bases and J 4 bases; nucleotides not matched to a gene: 5. CDR1 is MDHEN, CDR2 SYDVKM, per germline. The CDR3 runs to 14 residues. CDR3 sequence: CASRPGQTTGELFF. The DNA for the CDR3 is TGTGCCAGCAGACCGGGACAGACCACCGGGGAGCTGTTTTTT.

This clonotype occurred a few times. This sequence joins TRBV7-9 and TRBJ2-7, with D possibly TRBD1 on 5 matching bases. CDR1 SEHNR and CDR2 FQNEAQ come from the germline V gene (reference sequence). Trimming stripped 5 bases from V and 0 bases from J, with 11 bases between. This CDR3 region has 14 residues. In nucleotides, the CDR3 is TGTGCCAGCAGCCGAGACAGCTCCTCCTACGAGCAGTACTTC. Its translation: CASSRDSSSYEQYF.

Ten or more counts support this clonotype. The chain employs TRBV12-3 or TRBV12-4 and TRBJ1-2; D is perhaps TRBD1 (6 bases). The V end was cut by 6 bases, the J end by 8 bases, with 10 bases between. This CDR3 region has 11 residues. Here the CDR3 DNA reads TGTGCCAGCAGCACAGGGAACGGCTACACCTTC. Translating it yields CASSTGNGYTF.

This clonotype was counted many times. The rearrangement joins TRBV6-1 to TRBJ1-6; TRBD1 might be the D (5 bases). This CDR3 is built from 13 residues. Germline-derived CDR1 and CDR2 are MNHNS and SASEGT. The V gene lost 3 bases and the J gene lost 7 bases, with 7 bases spanning the gap. The CDR3 sequence: CASSDRANSPLHF. DNA for the CDR3: TGTGCCAGCAGTGACAGGGCCAATTCACCCCTCCACTTT.

This CDR3 reads CASSNPDRNYGYTF. The CDR3 nucleotides are TGTGCCAGCAGTAATCCGGACAGAAACTATGGCTACACCTTC. This chain links TRBV28 with TRBJ1-2, with D possibly matching TRBD1 (6 bases). Germline CDR1 and CDR2: MDHEN and SYDVKM. The CDR3 contains 14 residues. Between the trimmed V and J ends, which lost 5 bases and 2 bases, there was a span of 12 bases.

The rearrangement uses TRBV7-2 and TRBJ2-7, with TRBD1 matching over 8 bases. CDR3 length equals 15 residues. Germline V gives CDR1 SGHTA, CDR2 FQGNSA. V lost 1 base and J lost 3; bases outside the gene matches: 5. The CDR3 coding sequence is TGTGCCAGCAGCTTAGTCGCTGACAGGGGCTACGAGCAGTACTTC. It translates to CASSLVADRGYEQYF.

The chain uses TRBV29-1 and TRBJ2-2; a possible D gene is TRBD1 (7 bases). The CDR3 runs to 13 residues. V was cut by 7 bases and J by 6 bases, with 15 bases left in between. Germline-derived CDR1 and CDR2 are SQVTM and ANQGSEA. CDR3 bases: TGCAGCGCTGGAGGAGGGGGCTCCGGGGAGCTGTTTTTT. Protein: CSAGGGGSGELFF.

This clonotype was seen at least ten times. This chain connects TRBV4-1 to TRBJ2-2; unclear D gene. V was pared by 8 bases and J by 1 base, with 20 bases between. Germline V gene sequence: CDR1 MGHRA, CDR2 YSYEKL. The CDR3 is 17 residues long. The CDR3 loop reads CASLKDLGIGNTGELFF. CDR3 DNA sequence: TGCGCCAGCCTAAAAGATTTGGGGATAGGGAACACCGGGGAGCTGTTTTTT.

This clonotype came up many times. The chain employs TRBV27 and TRBJ2-7, with a weak D call TRBD1 (6 bases). V was trimmed by 5 bases and J by 2 bases, leaving 13 bases between them. The CDR3 runs 14 residues. Germline values: CDR1 MNHEY, CDR2 SMNVEV (reference sequence). CDR3 sequence: CASSPTRQAYEQYF. CDR3 nucleotides: TGTGCCAGCAGTCCCACCAGACAGGCCTACGAGCAGTACTTC.

This clonotype was detected many times. The chain links TRBV3-1 to TRBJ1-1; TRBD1 is a possible D gene (5 bases). CDR3 length: 14 amino acids. The germline CDR1 and CDR2 sequences are LGHDT and YNNKEL (reference sequence). V was clipped by 1 base and J by 1 base, with 7 bases between them. CDR3 protein: CASSQAGGNTEAFF. DNA of the CDR3: TGTGCCAGCAGCCAAGCGGGGGGGAACACTGAAGCTTTCTTT.

This clonotype was detected many times. The chain recombines TRBV24-1 with TRBJ2-2, with 7 bases identical to TRBD1. With V trimmed by 7 bases and J by 5 bases, 9 bases remained unmatched. Per the germline V gene, CDR1 is KGHDR and CDR2 is SFDVKD. This CDR3 has 15 residues. CDR3 loop: CATSPGGSGTGELFF. Written as DNA, the CDR3 is TGTGCCACCAGCCCAGGGGGTTCGGGGACCGGGGAGCTGTTTTTT.

This clonotype has only a few counts. The chain is built from TRBV5-1 and TRBJ2-7; D uncertain. The V end was cut by 4 bases, the J end by 0 bases, with 23 bases between. This CDR3 is built from 18 residues. Germline CDR1 is SGHRS and CDR2 is YFSETQ. The CDR3 region is CASSRLTAAPISSYEQYV. The CDR3 DNA reads TGCGCCAGCAGCCGCCTTACCGCGGCCCCTATCAGCTCCTACGAGCAGTACGTC.

The V and J genes are TRBV24-1 and TRBJ2-5, with 8 nucleotides matching TRBD2. Per germline, CDR1 KGHDR and CDR2 SFDVKD. The CDR3 consists of 21 residues. With 9 bases clipped from V and 2 bases from J, the junction kept 28 bases outside the gene matches. DNA of the CDR3: TGTGCCACCTTTTATCCCGGGAGGGGCGGCTCGGGACTCCGTGATCAAGAGACCCAGTACTTC. It specifies CATFYPGRGGSGLRDQETQYF.

In its sample, this clonotype was seen a few times. The gene calls are TRBV3-1 and TRBJ1-1; 9 nucleotides agree with TRBD1. Germline CDR1 LGHDT, CDR2 YNNKEL (reference sequence). CDR3 size: 13 residues. Trimming took 5 bases from V and 6 from J; bases not matched to a gene: 4. In DNA, the CDR3 is TGTGCCAGCAGCGGACAGGGGACAGCTGAAGCTTTCTTT. It encodes CASSGQGTAEAFF.

This chain links TRBV7-6 with TRBJ2-5; D is ambiguous. This CDR3 contains 15 residues. Trimming cost V 2 bases and J 1 base, with 11 bases left between them. Germline values: CDR1 SGHVS, CDR2 FNYEAQ. CDR3 nucleotide sequence: TGTGCCAGCAGCTTATCCAGGCTGGGCCAAGAGACCCAGTACTTC. It translates to CASSLSRLGQETQYF.

The chain links TRBV7-9 to TRBJ1-1; a weak D match, TRBD1 (5 bases). CDR3 length equals 14 residues. V gave up 4 bases and J gave up 1 base, with 10 bases separating them. Looked up from germline, CDR1 is SEHNR and CDR2 is FQNEAQ (reference sequence). The CDR3 loop reads CASSSGLENTEAFF. The DNA for the CDR3 is TGTGCCAGCAGCTCAGGGCTGGAGAACACTGAAGCTTTCTTT.

This clonotype was seen a handful of times. The chain is built from TRBV12-3 or TRBV12-4 and TRBJ2-7; the D is unclear. This CDR3 spans 17 amino acids. V lost 3 bases and J 2 bases, leaving 20 bases between the germline ends. The CDR3 protein is CASSFMGPETFTYEQYF. DNA of the CDR3: TGTGCCAGCAGTTTCATGGGTCCAGAAACATTTACCTACGAGCAGTACTTC.

This clonotype showed up just a few times. This rearrangement joins TRBV20-1 to TRBJ2-1; D unclear. This CDR3 spans 13 amino acids. The V gene lost 6 bases and the J gene lost 5 bases, with 14 bases spanning the gap. Germline V gene sequence: CDR1 DFQATT, CDR2 SNEGSKA (reference sequence). CDR3 residues: CSAPERMNNEQFF. Written as DNA, the CDR3 is TGCAGTGCCCCCGAACGGATGAACAATGAGCAGTTCTTC.

At least ten counts were recorded for this clonotype. The V call is TRBV20-1, the J call TRBJ2-3; 7 bases agree with TRBD2. The germline V gene has CDR1 DFQATT and CDR2 SNEGSKA (reference sequence). The V gene end was trimmed by 0 bases and the J gene end by 0 bases; junction bases not matched to a gene: 3. The CDR3 is 15 residues long. The CDR3, as DNA: TGCAGTGCTAGAGATTGGCGGGAGAGCACAGATACGCAGTATTTT. It translates to CSARDWRESTDTQYF.

This clonotype was recorded at least ten times. V is TRBV7-6 and J is TRBJ2-3; 13 positions agree with TRBD2. CDR3 length: 19 residues. The germline gives CDR1 SGHVS, CDR2 FNYEAQ. J gave up 0 bases and V 2 bases, and 8 bases lay outside the gene matches. DNA of the CDR3: TGTGCCAGCAGCTTATCCAGACTAGCGGGAGGAACTAGCACAGATACGCAGTATTTT. Amino acids: CASSLSRLAGGTSTDTQYF.

This clonotype was seen a handful of times. The V and J genes are TRBV7-9 and TRBJ1-2; 7 positions match TRBD1. Germline CDR1 reads SEHNR; CDR2 reads FQNEAQ (reference sequence). This CDR3 is 15 amino acids long. Germline trimming cut 4 bases from V and 4 bases from J; bases unmatched to any gene: 9. CDR3 nucleotide sequence: TGTGCCAGCAGCTGGGGGGGACAGCTTATCTATGGCTACACCTTC. This encodes CASSWGGQLIYGYTF. The full variable domain, with the rest looked up from reference TRBV7-9 and TRBJ1-2, is DTGVSQNPRHKITKRGQNVTFRCDPISEHNRLYWYRQTLGQGPEFLTYFQNEAQLEKSRLLSDRFSAERPKGSFSTLEIQRTEQGDSAMYLCASSWGGQLIYGYTFGSGTRLTVV.